This T cell receptor (beta chain) was profiled in a study of T cell repertoires and HLA-DP antigens. Germline V gene sequence: CDR1 SGHTA, CDR2 FQGNSA. The junction had 16 bases not matched to a gene; V was cut back by 1 base and J by 7 bases. There are 18 residues in the CDR3. Only in-frame clones appear in the TCRdb table, and some are missing; sequencing was by immunoSEQ multiplex PCR. The profile shows over 100,000 clones, about 92% of them singletons. On this clone itself: The antigen remains unidentified.

This receptor was obtained from a woman between 18 and 30 years old in good health and CMV-seronegative. Source material: CD4+ T cells from PBMCs. The chain links TRBV7-2 to TRBJ2-5; 9 bases line up with TRBD2. CDR3 DNA: TGTGCCAGCAGCTTAGTGGCTAGCGGGGAGGAGACCAGGGGGACCCAGTACTTC. Protein product: CASSLVASGEETRGTQYF.